This TCR beta chain came from a study of molecular identifiers for immune sequencing clone quantification (dated by TCRdb to the late 2010s). For context, the study as a whole: In a replicate experiment, RNA from roughly 20,000 or 100,000 naive CD8 T cells was split into five aliquots, four of which were sequenced. This methods study used CD8 T cells to benchmark TCR RNA copy counting and molecular-identifier clustering-based TCR repertoire sequencing (MIDCIRS).

Receptor amplification or capture employed PCR. Sequencing took place on a NextSeq 500. Bulk TCR libraries were generated as previously described, with the TCR primers listed in Table S5 used. Total RNA was purified with the Qiagen AllPrep DNA/RNA kit. Before analysis, reads from multiple sequencing runs of one library were combined. In the original analysis: Reads were retained only if an exact TCR constant sequence was present, and the retained reads were trimmed to 150 nt and grouped according to their 12-nt molecular barcodes. Within each barcode group, reads were sub-clustered at a 15% Levenshtein threshold, and quality-weighted consensus sequences were built per RNA molecule. Non-functional sequences were excluded, and lower-count sequences lying one edit away from another sequence were also excluded. Based on fitting two negative binomial distributions, any barcode sub-cluster with under 20% of the maximum read count was discarded. The public reads were run again by TCRdb, first through fastp at Q25 and then through MiXCR, and only productive beta chains were kept. Under each unique CDR3 protein, matching rows form one entry showing the most common genes and DNA. TCRdb, rather than the study authors, made the V and J calls. Across this sample there are approximately 590,000 distinct CDR3 sequences, with 25% seen only once. The ten largest clones add up to 0.75% to 0.8% of the sample.

Libraries of naive CD8 T cells were built from anywhere between about 17,000 and 1,000,000 sorted cells, with 10%, 30% or 50% of the purified RNA used. Naive CD8 T cells were FACS-sorted as CD8+CD4-CCR7+CD45RA+ on a BD FACSAria II into RLT Plus buffer. To test detection sensitivity, Jurkat RNA equal to around nine TCR copies was added to samples of 20,000-1,000,000 naive CD8 T cells. CD8 T cells were enriched with RosetteSep CD8+ T Cell Enrichment Cocktail and Ficoll-Paque, followed by ACK red cell lysis. Overall study outcomes, separate from this receptor: In CMV-specific effector cells, clones with more than 20 RNA copies accounted for over 97% of molecules, whereas in naive cells such clones accounted for under 1%. Identical TCR molecules sharing a barcode could cause highly expanded clone sizes to be underestimated. When barcode sub-clustering was not used, chimeric consensus sequences inflated TCR diversity, with chimeras reaching as high as 47%. Spiked-in Jurkat TCR RNA (10 copies' worth), which is not part of the donor repertoire, was contained in the naive libraries. Spiked-in Jurkat TCR RNA equivalent to a single cell was reported to be detectable even among over 800,000 naive CD8 T cells. Modeling indicated about 3 TCR RNA copies recovered per cell, compared with roughly 10 by digital PCR, which implies a capture efficiency of approximately 30%.

Notes on this clonotype: This clone's antigen is unknown. No per-base quality is available; no much larger clone lies one base away.

Sequenced material: naive CD8+ T cells from blood, with Jurkat cell RNA spiked in. This specimen's cell subset or site label, interpreted: FACS-sorted CD8+CD4-CCR7+CD45RA+ naive T cells. This clonotype was sampled from a human donor in good health. Some libraries in this study had Jurkat cell RNA spiked in.

The CDR3 amino acid sequence is: CASSLYPEGYNEQFF. The sequence in DNA is TGTGCCAGCAGTTTATACCCGGAGGGCTACAATGAGCAGTTCTTC. The V and J segments used are TRBV27 and TRBJ2-1; the best D guess is TRBD2, with 6 bases matching. There are 15 amino acids in the CDR3, from cysteine to phenylalanine inclusive. The CDR3 DNA has 45 bases and is translated from base 1. Relative to germline, V is 1 base shorter and J is 3 bases shorter, with 10 bases between their ends. Looking up the germline V gene (reference sequence) yields CDR1 MNHEY and CDR2 SMNVEV.